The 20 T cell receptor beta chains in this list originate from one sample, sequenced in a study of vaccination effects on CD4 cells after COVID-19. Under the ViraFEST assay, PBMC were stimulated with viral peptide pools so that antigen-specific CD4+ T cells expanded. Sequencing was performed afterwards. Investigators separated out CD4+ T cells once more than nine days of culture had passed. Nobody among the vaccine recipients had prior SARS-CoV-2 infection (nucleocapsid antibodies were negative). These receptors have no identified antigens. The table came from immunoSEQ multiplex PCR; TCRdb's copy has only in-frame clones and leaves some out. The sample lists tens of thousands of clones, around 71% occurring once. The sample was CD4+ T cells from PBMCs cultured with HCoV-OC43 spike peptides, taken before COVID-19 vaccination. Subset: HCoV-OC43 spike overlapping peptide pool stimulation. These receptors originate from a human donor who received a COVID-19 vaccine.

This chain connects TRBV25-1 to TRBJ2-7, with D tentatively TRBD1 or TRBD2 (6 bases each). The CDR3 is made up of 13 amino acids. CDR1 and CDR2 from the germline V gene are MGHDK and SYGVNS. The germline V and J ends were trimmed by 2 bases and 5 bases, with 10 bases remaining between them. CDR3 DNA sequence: TGTGCCAGCAGTGAACGGCGGGACAACGAGCAGTACTTC. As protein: CASSERRDNEQYF.

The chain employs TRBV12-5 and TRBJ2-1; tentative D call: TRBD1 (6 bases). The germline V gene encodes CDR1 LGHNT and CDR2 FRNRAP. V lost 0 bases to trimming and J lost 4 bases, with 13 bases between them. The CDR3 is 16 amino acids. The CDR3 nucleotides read TGTGCTAGTGGTTTGGTACTGGGACAACCGTACAATGAGCAGTTCTTC. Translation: CASGLVLGQPYNEQFF.

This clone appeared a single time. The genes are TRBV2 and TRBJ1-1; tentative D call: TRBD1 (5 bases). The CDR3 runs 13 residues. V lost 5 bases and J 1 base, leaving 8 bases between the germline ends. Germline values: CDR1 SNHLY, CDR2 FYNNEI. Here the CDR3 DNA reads TGTGCCAGCAGTATAGACAGGAACACTGAAGCTTTCTTT. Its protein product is CASSIDRNTEAFF.

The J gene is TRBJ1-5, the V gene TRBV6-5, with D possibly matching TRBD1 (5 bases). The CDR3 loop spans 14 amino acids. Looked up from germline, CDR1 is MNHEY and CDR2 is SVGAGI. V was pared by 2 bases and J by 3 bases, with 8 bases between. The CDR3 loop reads CASSYRGFNQPQHF. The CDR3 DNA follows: TGTGCCAGCAGTTACAGGGGCTTCAATCAGCCCCAGCATTTT.

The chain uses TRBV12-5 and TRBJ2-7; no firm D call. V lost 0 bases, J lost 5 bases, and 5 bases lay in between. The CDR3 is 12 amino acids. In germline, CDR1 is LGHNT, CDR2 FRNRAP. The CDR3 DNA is TGTGCTAGTGGTTTGGTAGCGCACGAGCAGTACTTC. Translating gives CASGLVAHEQYF.

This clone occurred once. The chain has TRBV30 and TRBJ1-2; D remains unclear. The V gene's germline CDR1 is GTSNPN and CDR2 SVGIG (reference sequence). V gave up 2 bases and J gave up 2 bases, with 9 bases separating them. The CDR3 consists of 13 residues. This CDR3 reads CAWSPGSNYGYTF. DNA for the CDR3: TGTGCCTGGAGTCCGGGGTCAAACTATGGCTACACCTTC.

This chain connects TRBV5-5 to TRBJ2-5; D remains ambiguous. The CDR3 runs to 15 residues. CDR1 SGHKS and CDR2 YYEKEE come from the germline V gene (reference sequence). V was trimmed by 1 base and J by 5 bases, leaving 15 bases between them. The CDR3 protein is CASSLSAVDGETQYF. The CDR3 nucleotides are TGTGCCAGCAGCTTGTCCGCAGTCGACGGGGAGACCCAGTACTTC.

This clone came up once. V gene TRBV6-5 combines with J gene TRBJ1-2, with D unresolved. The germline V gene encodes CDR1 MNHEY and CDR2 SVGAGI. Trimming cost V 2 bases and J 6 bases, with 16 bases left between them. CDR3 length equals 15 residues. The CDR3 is CASSYDRSQGHGYTF. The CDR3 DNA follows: TGTGCCAGCAGTTACGATCGCTCACAAGGGCATGGCTACACCTTC.

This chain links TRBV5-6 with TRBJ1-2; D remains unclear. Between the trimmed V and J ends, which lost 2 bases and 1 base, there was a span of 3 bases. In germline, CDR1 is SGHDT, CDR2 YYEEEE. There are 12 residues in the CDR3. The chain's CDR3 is CASSLINYGYTF. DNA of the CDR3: TGTGCCAGCAGCTTAATTAACTATGGCTACACCTTC.

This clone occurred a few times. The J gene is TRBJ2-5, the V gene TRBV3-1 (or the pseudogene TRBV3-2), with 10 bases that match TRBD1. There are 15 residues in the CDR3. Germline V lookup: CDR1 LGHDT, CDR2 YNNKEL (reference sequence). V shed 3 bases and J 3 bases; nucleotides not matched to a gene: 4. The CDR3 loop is CASSQRDRGKETQYF. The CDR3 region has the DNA TGTGCCAGCAGCCAGCGGGACAGGGGTAAAGAGACCCAGTACTTC.

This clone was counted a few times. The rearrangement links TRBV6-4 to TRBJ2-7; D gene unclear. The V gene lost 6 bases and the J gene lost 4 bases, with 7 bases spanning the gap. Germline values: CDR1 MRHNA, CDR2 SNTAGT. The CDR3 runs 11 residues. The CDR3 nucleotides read TGTGCCAGCAGCTACAATTACGAGCAGTACTTC. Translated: CASSYNYEQYF.

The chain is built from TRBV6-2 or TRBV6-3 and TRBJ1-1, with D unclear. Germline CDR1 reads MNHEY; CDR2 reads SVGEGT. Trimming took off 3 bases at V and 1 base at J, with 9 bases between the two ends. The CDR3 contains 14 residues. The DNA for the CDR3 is TGTGCCAGCAGTTATTTCTATGGGAACACTGAAGCTTTCTTT. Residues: CASSYFYGNTEAFF.

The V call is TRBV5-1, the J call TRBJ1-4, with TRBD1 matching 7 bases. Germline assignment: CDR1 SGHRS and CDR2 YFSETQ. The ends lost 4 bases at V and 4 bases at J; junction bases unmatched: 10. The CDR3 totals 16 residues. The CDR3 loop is CASSPQGGEINEKLFF. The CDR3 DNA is TGCGCCAGCAGCCCCCAGGGGGGCGAGATTAATGAAAAACTGTTTTTT.

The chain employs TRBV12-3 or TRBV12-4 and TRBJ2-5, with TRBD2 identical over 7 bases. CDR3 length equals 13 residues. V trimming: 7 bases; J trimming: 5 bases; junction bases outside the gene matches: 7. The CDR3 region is CASNRDGGETQYF. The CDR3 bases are TGTGCCAGCAACCGCGACGGGGGGGAGACCCAGTACTTC.

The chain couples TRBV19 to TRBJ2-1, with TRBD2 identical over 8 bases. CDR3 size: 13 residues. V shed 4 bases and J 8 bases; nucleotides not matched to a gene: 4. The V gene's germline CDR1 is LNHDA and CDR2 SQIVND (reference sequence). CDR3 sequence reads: CASSSQRGYEQFF. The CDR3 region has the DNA TGTGCCAGTAGTAGCCAGCGGGGGTATGAGCAGTTCTTC.

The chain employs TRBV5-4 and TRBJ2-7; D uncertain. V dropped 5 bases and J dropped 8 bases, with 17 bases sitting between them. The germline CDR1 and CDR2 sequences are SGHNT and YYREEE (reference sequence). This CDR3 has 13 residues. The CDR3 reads CASSLTSNNQQYF. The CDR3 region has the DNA TGTGCCAGCAGTCTGACCAGCAACAATCAGCAGTACTTC.

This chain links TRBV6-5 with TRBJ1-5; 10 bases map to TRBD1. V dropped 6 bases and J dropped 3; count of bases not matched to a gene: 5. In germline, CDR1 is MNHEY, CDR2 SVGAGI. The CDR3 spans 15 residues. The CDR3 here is CASRRQGANNQPQHF. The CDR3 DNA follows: TGTGCCAGCAGGAGACAGGGGGCTAACAATCAGCCCCAGCATTTT.

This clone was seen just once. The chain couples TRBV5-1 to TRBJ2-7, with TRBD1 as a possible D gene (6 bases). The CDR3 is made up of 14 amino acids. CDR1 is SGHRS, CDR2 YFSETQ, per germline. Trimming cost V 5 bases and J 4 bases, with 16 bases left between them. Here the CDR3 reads CASRRDAGDYEQYF. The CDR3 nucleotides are TGCGCCAGCAGAAGAGACGCAGGGGATTACGAGCAGTACTTC.

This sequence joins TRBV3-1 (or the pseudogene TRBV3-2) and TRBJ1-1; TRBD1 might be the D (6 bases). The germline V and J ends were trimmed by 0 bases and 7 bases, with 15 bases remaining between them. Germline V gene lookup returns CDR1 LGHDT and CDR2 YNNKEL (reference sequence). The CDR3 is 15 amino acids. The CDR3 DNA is TGTGCCAGCAGCCAAGAGGGGGCGGGGACCCGTGAAGCTTTCTTT. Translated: CASSQEGAGTREAFF.

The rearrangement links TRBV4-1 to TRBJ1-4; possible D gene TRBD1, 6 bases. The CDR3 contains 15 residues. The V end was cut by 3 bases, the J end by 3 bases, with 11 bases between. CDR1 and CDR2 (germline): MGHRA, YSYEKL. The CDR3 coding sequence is TGCGCCAGCAGCCAGTTTAACAGGGCTAATGAAAAACTGTTTTTT. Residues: CASSQFNRANEKLFF.